This TCR beta chain was sequenced in a study of blood T cell repertoires in COVID-19. Looking at the study overall: The cDNA or gDNA used as material had been derived from T cells, B-cell-depleted T cells, or PBMCs.

Seattle enrolled patients during active infection and tracked them longitudinally. This CDR3 region has 17 residues. J lost 5 bases, V lost 4 bases, and 7 bases had no gene match. Germline values: CDR1 SGHTS, CDR2 YDEGEE. Methods used by the authors: Amplification of reference gene primers was used by the study to estimate nucleated cell counts. The method was immunoSEQ multiplex PCR; TCRdb's version includes in-frame clones alone and lacks a portion of them. D and trimming come from the DNA, and the V and J calls and clone size come from that table. The table records about 430,000 clones, 80% to 90% of them present only once.

The V call is TRBV5-8, the J call TRBJ2-2; TRBD2 matches 14 bases. Sequencing was performed on peripheral blood. The receptor was derived from a young man with COVID-19, enrolled during active disease. The CDR3 nucleotides read TGTGCCAGCAGCGGTGGACTAGCGGGAGGTCCTACCGGGGAGCTGTTTTTT. It translates to CASSGGLAGGPTGELFF.